A selection of T cell receptor beta chains follows, all from one sample in a study of blood T cell repertoires in COVID-19. The protocol was immunoSEQ multiplex PCR, while the TCRdb copy is restricted to in-frame clones and leaves out a portion. The sample lists roughly 90,000 clones; approximately 85% were seen once. Sequenced material: peripheral blood. The receptors originated from a woman aged 80 or over with COVID-19, enrolled during active disease. Each CDR3 is given with its conserved first and last residue. The D gene is left open where the match is weak. Size is stated for part of the rows, as once, few or many counts, or as a class when the clone is expanded.

>TRBV10-3|few|TRBJ1-6|.
CAISTDSNSPLHF
TGTGCCATCAGTACGGACAGTAATTCACCCCTCCACTTT
>TRBV30|few|TRBJ1-4|TRBD1
CAWSTGAGEKLFF
TGTGCCTGGAGCACAGGGGCGGGGGAAAAACTGTTTTTT
>TRBV21-1|.|TRBJ2-5|.
CATQMGWRGCLWETQYF
TGTGCCACCCAGATGGGTTGGAGGGGATGCTTGTGGGAGACCCAGTACTTC
>TRBV20-1|few|TRBJ2-7|.
CSALGLHEQYF
TGCAGTGCTCTGGGGCTACACGAGCAGTACTTC
>TRBV19|.|TRBJ1-2|.
CASSSISTVVGYTF
TGTGCCAGCTCCTCGATATCTACAGTAGTCGGCTACACCTTC
>TRBV29-1|.|TRBJ2-7|TRBD1
CSVLGQGLDEQYF
TGCAGCGTTTTGGGACAGGGACTGGATGAGCAGTACTTC
>TRBV7-8|.|TRBJ2-1|TRBD1
CASSPDRVSVF
TGTGCCAGCAGCCCGGACAGGGTAAGTGTCTTC
>TRBV4-3|.|TRBJ1-5|TRBD1
CASSFKLGTGHQPQHF
TGCGCCAGCAGCTTTAAATTGGGGACAGGCCATCAGCCCCAGCATTTT
>TRBV29-1|.|TRBJ2-6|.
CSVHPTGAGANVLTF
TGCAGCGTTCATCCTACGGGGGCTGGGGCCAACGTCCTGACTTTC
>TRBV6-1|.|TRBJ1-1|TRBD1
CASSETGEGYTEAFF
TGTGCCAGCAGTGAAACAGGGGAAGGGTACACTGAAGCTTTCTTT
>TRBV10-2|.|TRBJ2-2|TRBD1
CASRGQGNTGELFF
TGCGCCAGCAGAGGACAGGGAAACACCGGGGAGCTGTTTTTT
>TRBV7-2|.|TRBJ1-5|.
CASSLAGRGSQPQHF
TGTGCCAGCAGCTTGGCAGGTAGGGGAAGTCAGCCCCAGCATTTT
>TRBV28|.|TRBJ2-1|TRBD2
CASKLAGSYNEQFF
TGTGCCAGCAAGCTAGCGGGATCATACAATGAGCAGTTCTTC
>TRBV10-3|.|TRBJ2-1|TRBD2
CAIRKTSGRAAYNEQFF
TGTGCCATCAGGAAGACTAGCGGGAGAGCAGCATACAATGAGCAGTTCTTC